Included here is one T cell receptor beta chain sequence, with context. The CDR3 contains 19 residues. V was clipped by 4 bases and J by 0 bases; unmatched bases: 9. Germline loops: CDR1 ENHRY, CDR2 SYGVKD. These data originate in a study of CD8 T cells in Susac syndrome. An input of roughly 0.45 to 1 ug of RNA was subjected to reverse transcription using random hexamers. TCRdb analysed the immunoSEQ multiplex PCR reads with MiXCR anew, one entry per CDR3 protein. The table has about 110,000 distinct CDR3 sequences, approximately 94% seen once; the top ten hold approximately 0.41%. The V call is TRBV10-3, the J call TRBJ2-1; 13 bases are shared with TRBD2. The sequencing input was CD8+ T cells from PBMCs. This clonotype was sampled from a human donor with Susac syndrome. The chain's CDR3 is CAISGEGLAGPRSYNEQFF. For the CDR3, the DNA is TGTGCCATCAGTGGGGAGGGACTAGCGGGGCCACGCTCCTACAATGAGCAGTTCTTC.